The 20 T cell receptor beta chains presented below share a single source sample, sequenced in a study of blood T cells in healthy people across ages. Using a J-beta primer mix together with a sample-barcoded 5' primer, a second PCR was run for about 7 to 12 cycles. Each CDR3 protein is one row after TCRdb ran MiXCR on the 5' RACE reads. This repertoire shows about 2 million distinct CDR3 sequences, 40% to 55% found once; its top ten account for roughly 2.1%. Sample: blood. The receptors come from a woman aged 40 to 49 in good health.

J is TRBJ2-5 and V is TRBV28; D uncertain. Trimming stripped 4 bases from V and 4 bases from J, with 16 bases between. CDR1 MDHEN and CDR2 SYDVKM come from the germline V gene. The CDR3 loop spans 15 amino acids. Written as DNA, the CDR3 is TGTGCCAGCAGTTCGATAGGGCTGGAACCAGAGACCCAGTACTTC. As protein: CASSSIGLEPETQYF. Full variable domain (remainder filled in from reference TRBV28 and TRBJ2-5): DVKVTQSSRYLVKRTGEKVFLECVQDMDHENMFWYRQDPGLGLRLIYFSYDVKMKEKGDIPEGYSVSREKKERFSLILESASTNQTSMYLCASSSIGLEPETQYFGPGTRLLVL.

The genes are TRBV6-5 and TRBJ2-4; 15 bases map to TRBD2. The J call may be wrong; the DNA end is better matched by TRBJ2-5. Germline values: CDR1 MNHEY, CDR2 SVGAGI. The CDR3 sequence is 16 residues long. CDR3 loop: CASALGTSGGKETQYF. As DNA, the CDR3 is TGTGCCAGCGCGTTGGGGACTAGCGGGGGGAAAGAGACCCAGTACTTC.

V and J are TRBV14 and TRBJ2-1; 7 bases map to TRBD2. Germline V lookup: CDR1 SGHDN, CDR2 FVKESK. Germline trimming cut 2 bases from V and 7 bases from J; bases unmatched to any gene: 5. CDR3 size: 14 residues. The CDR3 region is CASSQIGRENEQFF. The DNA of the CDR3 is TGTGCCAGCAGCCAAATTGGGAGGGAAAATGAGCAGTTCTTC.

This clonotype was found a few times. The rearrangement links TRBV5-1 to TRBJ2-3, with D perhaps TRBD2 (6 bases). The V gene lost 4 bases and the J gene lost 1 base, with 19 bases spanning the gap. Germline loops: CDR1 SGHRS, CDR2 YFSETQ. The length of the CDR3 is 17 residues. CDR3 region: CASSEIATGRRTDTQYF. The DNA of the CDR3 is TGCGCCAGCAGCGAAATAGCAACCGGGAGACGCACAGATACGCAGTATTTT.

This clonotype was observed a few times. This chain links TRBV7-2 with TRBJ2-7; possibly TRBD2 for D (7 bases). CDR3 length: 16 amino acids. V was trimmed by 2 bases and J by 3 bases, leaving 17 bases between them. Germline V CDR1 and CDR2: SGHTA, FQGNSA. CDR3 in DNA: TGTGCCAGCAGCTTACGTGCTGCGGGGGCTATCTACGAGCAGTACTTC. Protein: CASSLRAAGAIYEQYF.

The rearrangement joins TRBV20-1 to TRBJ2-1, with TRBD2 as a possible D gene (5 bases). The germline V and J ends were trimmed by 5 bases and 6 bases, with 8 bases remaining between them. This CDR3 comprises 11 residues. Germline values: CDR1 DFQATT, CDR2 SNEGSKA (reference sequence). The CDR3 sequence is CSAPLVNEQFF. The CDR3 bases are TGCAGTGCTCCACTAGTCAATGAGCAGTTCTTC.

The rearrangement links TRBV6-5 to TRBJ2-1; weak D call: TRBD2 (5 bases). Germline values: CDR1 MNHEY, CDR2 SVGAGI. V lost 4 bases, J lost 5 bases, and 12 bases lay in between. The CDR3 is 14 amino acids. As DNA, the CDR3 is TGTGCCAGCAGTTCCCGTCCGGGGAACAATGAGCAGTTCTTC. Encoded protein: CASSSRPGNNEQFF.

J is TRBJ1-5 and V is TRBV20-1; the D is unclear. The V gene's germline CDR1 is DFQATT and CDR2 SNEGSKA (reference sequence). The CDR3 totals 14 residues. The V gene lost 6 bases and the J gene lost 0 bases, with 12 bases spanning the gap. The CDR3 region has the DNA TGCAGTGCGCAACCACAGTTTAGCAATCAGCCCCAGCATTTT. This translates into CSAQPQFSNQPQHF.

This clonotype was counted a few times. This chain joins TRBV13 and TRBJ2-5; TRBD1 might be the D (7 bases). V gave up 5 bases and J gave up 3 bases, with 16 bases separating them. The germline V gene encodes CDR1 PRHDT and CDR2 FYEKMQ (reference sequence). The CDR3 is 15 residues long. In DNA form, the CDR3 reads TGTGCCAGCAGCCCCCGCGGGACAGAAAAAGAGACCCAGTACTTC. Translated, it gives CASSPRGTEKETQYF.

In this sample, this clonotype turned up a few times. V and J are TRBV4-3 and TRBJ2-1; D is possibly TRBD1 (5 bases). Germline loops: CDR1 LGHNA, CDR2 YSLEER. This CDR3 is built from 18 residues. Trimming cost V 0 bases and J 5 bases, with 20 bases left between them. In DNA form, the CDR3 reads TGCGCCAGCAGCCAAGATCCCTCCAGGGAAGTAGGTGACAATGAGCAGTTCTTC. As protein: CASSQDPSREVGDNEQFF.

This CDR3 is CASSMADSTDTQYF. DNA of the CDR3: TGTGCCAGCAGTATGGCGGATAGCACAGATACGCAGTATTTT. The V gene is TRBV27, the J gene TRBJ2-3; D not certain. The CDR3 extends over 14 amino acids. The germline V and J ends were trimmed by 5 bases and 0 bases, with 9 bases remaining between them. Germline values: CDR1 MNHEY, CDR2 SMNVEV (reference sequence).

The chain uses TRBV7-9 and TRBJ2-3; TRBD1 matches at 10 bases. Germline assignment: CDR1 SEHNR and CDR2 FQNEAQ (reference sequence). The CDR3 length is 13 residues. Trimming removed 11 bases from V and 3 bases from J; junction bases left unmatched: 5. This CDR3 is CAGGQGMTDTQYF. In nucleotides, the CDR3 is TGTGCCGGGGGACAGGGGATGACAGATACGCAGTATTTT.

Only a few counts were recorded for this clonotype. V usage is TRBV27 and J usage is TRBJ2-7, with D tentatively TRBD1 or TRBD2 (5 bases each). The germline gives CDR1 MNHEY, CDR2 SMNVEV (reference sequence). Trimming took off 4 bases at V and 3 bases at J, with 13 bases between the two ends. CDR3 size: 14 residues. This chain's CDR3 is CASSSNSGSYEQYF. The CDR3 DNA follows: TGTGCCAGCAGTTCTAACTCAGGGAGCTACGAGCAGTACTTC.

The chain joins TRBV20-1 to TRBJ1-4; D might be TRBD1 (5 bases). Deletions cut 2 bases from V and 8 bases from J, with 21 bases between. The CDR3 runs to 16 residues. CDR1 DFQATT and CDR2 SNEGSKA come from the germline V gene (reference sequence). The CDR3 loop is CSARFRLGARGEKLFF. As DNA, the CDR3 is TGCAGTGCTAGATTCCGACTAGGGGCTCGTGGAGAAAAACTGTTTTTT.

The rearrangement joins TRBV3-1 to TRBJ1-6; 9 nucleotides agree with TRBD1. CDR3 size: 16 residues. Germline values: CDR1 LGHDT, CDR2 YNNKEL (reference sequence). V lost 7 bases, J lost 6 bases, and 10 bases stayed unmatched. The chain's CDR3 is CASTTGGGLGNSPLHF. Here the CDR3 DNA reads TGTGCCAGCACAACAGGGGGCGGTCTCGGTAATTCACCCCTCCACTTT.

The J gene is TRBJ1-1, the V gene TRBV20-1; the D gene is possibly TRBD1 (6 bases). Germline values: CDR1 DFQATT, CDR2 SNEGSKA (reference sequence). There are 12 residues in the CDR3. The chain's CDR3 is CIPGQSNTEAFF. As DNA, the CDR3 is TGCATCCCGGGACAATCGAACACTGAAGCTTTCTTT.

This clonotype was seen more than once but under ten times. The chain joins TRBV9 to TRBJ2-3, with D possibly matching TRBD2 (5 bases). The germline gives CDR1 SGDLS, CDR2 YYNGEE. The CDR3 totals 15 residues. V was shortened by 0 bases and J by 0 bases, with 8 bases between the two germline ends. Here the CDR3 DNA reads TGTGCCAGCAGCGTAGAAGCGGCTAGCACAGATACGCAGTATTTT. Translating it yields CASSVEAASTDTQYF. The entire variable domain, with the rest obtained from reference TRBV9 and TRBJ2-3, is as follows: DSGVTQTPKHLITATGQRVTLRCSPRSGDLSVYWYQQSLDQGLQFLIQYYNGEERAKGNILERFSAQQFPDLHSELNLSSLELGDSALYFCASSVEAASTDTQYFGPGTRLTVL.

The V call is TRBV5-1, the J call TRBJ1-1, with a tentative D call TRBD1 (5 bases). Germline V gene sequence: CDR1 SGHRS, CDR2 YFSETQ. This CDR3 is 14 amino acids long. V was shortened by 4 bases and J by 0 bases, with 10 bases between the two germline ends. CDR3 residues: CASSVTDVNTEAFF. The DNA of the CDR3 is TGCGCCAGCAGCGTGACAGATGTGAACACTGAAGCTTTCTTT.

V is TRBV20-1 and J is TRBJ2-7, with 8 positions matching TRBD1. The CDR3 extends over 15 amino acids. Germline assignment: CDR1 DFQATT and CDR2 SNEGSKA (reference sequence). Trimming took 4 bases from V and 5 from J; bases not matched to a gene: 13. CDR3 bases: TGCAGTGCTACCACCAGCGGCAGGGGGCAAAACGAGCAGTACTTC. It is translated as CSATTSGRGQNEQYF.

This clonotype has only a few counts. The CDR3 coding sequence is TGCGCCAGCAGCCAAGTCTTGGACAGCGGCTACGAGCAGTACTTC. This encodes CASSQVLDSGYEQYF. This rearrangement joins TRBV4-3 to TRBJ2-5, with D possibly being TRBD1 (6 bases). Gene TRBJ2-7 matches the end of the DNA better, so the J call may be wrong. Germline V gene lookup returns CDR1 LGHNA and CDR2 YSLEER. The CDR3 is 15 residues long.